This entry lists 2 T cell receptor beta chains sequenced from one sample in a study of regulatory T cells in long-lasting Graves disease (dated by TCRdb to the early 2020s). The method was multiplex PCR. The reads were generated on an Illumina HiSeq 4000. To build TCR beta libraries, CDR3 regions were amplified by Arm-PCR using iRepertoire HTBI primers. Clones were called with MiXCR by TCRdb after fastp trimmed the public reads at Q25, and only in-frame beta chains were retained. Merged by CDR3 protein, the rows form single entries marked with the most common genes and DNA. Counted in this sample were 350,000 to 450,000 distinct CDR3 sequences; approximately 16% of them appeared once. Over 7% of the sample goes to the ten largest clones. Sample time point, as interpreted from the label and publication: newly diagnosed GD, antithyroid drugs for less than 3 months. For both TCR sequencing and RNA sequencing, RNA was extracted from PBMCs in TRIzol.

The data also belong to a second study, concerning T cells in Graves' hyperthyroidism and ophthalmopathy.

The material was peripheral blood mononuclear cells (PBMCs), obtained at new diagnosis, from a patient treated with antithyroid drugs. The receptors shown here come from a woman in her 40s with Graves disease. Donor details come from another sample of the same person, matched by shared clones.

The V call is TRBV4-1, the J call TRBJ2-2, with 8 bases that match TRBD1. CDR3 length: 18 residues. V lost 1 base to trimming and J lost 2 bases; unmatched junction nucleotides: 9. CDR1 and CDR2 (germline): MGHRA, YSYEKL. The CDR3 DNA reads as TGCGCCAGCAGCCAAGGTCCCCGGGACAGGCAAAACACCGGGGAGCTGTTTTTT. Its translation is CASSQGPRDRQNTGELFF.

The sample holds many counts of this clonotype. The gene calls are TRBV7-9 and TRBJ2-2; no definite D call. V was shortened by 1 base and J by 7 bases, with 10 bases between the two germline ends. This CDR3 has 14 amino acids. Germline V gives CDR1 SEHNR, CDR2 FQNEAQ (reference sequence). The CDR3 sequence: CASSLGRRIGELFF. The DNA of the CDR3 is TGTGCCAGCAGCTTAGGTCGTCGGATCGGGGAGCTGTTTTTT. Based on the CDR3 plus reference TRBV7-9 and TRBJ2-2, the full variable domain is DTGVSQNPRHKITKRGQNVTFRCDPISEHNRLYWYRQTLGQGPEFLTYFQNEAQLEKSRLLSDRFSAERPKGSFSTLEIQRTEQGDSAMYLCASSLGRRIGELFFGEGSRLTVL.